The following is a T cell receptor beta chain sequence with its context. The data stem from a study of CD8 T cells in Susac syndrome. The RNA input was roughly 0.45 to 1 ug, and it was reverse transcribed with random hexamers. The CDR3 of TCR beta was amplified by immunoSEQ multiplex PCR across 54 Vbeta and 13 Jbeta. TCRdb analysed the immunoSEQ multiplex PCR reads with MiXCR anew, one entry per CDR3 protein. The sample carries 150,000 to 200,000 distinct CDR3 sequences, about 93% recorded once. CD8+ and CD4+ blood T cells underwent TCR beta sequencing. Through negative isolation, CD4+ and CD8+ T cells were obtained, while TEMRA cells were enriched using FACS. This TCR derives from a human donor in good health. Specimen: CD4+ T cells from PBMCs.

The CDR3 DNA reads as TGTGCCAGCAGTTTCATGGAGGACGAGCAGTACTTC. It specifies CASSFMEDEQYF. This rearrangement joins TRBV12-3 or TRBV12-4 to TRBJ2-7; weak D call: TRBD2 (5 bases). V was pared by 3 bases and J by 5 bases, with 8 bases between. The CDR3 is 12 residues long.